The present TCR beta chain was sequenced within a study of cytomegalovirus exposure and HLA in healthy donors. Study-wide background: In a later analysis, it was reported that the 110 or so validation repertoires had been produced on the same platform as the 670 or so repertoires belonging to the first cohort.

Some clones are missing from TCRdb's copy, which holds only in-frame ones; the method was immunoSEQ multiplex PCR. The sample records a few hundred thousand clones, nearly 90% being singletons. Per the germline V gene, CDR1 is SGHTA and CDR2 is FQGNSA. The V end was cut by 1 base, the J end by 6 bases, with 10 bases between. This CDR3 is 14 amino acids long. The sequenced material came from PBMCs. The chain links TRBV7-2 to TRBJ2-1; D uncertain. This TCR was sampled from a woman under 30 in good health and CMV-seronegative. The CDR3 spells CASSLVEVGNEQFF. The DNA of the CDR3 is TGTGCCAGCAGCTTAGTAGAGGTCGGCAATGAGCAGTTCTTC.